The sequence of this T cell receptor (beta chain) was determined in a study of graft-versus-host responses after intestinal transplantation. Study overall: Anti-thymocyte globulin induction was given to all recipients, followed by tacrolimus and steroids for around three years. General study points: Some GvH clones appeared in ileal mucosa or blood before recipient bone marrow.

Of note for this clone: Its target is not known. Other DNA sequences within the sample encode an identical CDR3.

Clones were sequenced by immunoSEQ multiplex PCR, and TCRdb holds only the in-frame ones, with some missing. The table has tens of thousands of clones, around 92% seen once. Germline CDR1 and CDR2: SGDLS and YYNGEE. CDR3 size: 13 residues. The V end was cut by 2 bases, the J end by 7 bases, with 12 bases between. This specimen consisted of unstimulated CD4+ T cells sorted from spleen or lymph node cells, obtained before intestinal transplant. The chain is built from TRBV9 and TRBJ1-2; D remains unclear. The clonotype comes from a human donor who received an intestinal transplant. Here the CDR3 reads CASSVVEGGGYTF. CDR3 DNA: TGTGCCAGCAGCGTGGTTGAGGGCGGTGGCTACACCTTC.